This T cell receptor beta chain was obtained from a study of OX40 agonist ivuxolimab in advanced cancers. At the level of the study: From about 23 to 85 years was the age range, with a mean of about 54 years, and about 83% were male.

Repertoires were generated with immunoSEQ multiplex PCR, while TCRdb's copy carries only in-frame clones and drops some. The table includes about 85,000 clones, 80% to 90% detected once. Germline V gene sequence: CDR1 SGHTA, CDR2 FQGNSA. The CDR3 loop spans 14 amino acids. The V end lost 3 bases, the J end lost 5 bases, and 13 bases lay between the germline ends. Here the sequenced sample was CD4+ or CD8+ T cells sorted from blood, taken in a trial of the OX40 agonist ivuxolimab. The receptor was isolated from an adult with an advanced solid tumor such as melanoma, head and neck, liver or kidney cancer. The gene calls are TRBV7-2 and TRBJ2-5, with a weak D call TRBD1 (6 bases). The CDR3 is CASSFGNRAETQYF. The CDR3 DNA sequence: TGTGCCAGCAGCTTTGGAAACAGGGCGGAGACCCAGTACTTC.